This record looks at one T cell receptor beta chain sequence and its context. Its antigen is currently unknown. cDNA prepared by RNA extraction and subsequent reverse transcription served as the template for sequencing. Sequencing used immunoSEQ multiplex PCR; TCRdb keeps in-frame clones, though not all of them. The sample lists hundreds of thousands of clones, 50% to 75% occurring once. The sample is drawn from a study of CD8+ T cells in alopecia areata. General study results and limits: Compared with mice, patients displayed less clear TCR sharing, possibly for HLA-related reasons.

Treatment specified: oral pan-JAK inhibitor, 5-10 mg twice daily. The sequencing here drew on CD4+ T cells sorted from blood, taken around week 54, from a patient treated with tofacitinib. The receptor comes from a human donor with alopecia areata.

This CDR3 reads CASSVVTGVMSGELFF. CDR3 coding DNA: TGTGCCAGCAGCGTCGTGACAGGGGTTATGTCCGGGGAGCTGTTTTTT. V and J are TRBV9 and TRBJ2-2; 8 nucleotides align to TRBD1. Looked up from germline, CDR1 is SGDLS and CDR2 is YYNGEE. The CDR3 sequence is 16 residues long. The ends lost 2 bases at V and 6 bases at J; junction bases unmatched: 9.